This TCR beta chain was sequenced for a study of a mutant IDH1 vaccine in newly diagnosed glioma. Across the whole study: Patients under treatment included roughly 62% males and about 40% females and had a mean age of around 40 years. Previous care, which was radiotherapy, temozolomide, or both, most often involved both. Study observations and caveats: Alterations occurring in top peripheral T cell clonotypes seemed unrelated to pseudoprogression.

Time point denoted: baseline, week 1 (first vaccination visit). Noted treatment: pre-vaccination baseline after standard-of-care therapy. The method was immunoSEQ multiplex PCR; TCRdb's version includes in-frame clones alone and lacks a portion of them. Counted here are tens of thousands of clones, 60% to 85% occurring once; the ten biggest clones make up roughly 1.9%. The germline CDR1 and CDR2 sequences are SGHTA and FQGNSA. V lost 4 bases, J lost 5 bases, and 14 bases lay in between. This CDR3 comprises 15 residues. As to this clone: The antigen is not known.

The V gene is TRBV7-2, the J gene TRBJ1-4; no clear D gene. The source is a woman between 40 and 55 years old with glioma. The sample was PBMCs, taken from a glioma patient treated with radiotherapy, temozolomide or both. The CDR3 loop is CASSYFGDRNEKLFF. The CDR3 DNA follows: TGTGCCAGCAGCTACTTCGGGGATAGAAATGAAAAACTGTTTTTT.